The clone carrying this T cell receptor (beta chain) was counted a few times. Its specificity is unknown. This sample stems from a study of T cells in Graves' hyperthyroidism and ophthalmopathy. Template material for amplifying TCR beta CDR3 regions consisted of RNA transcripts. Initially, a first-round RT-PCR of the TCR CDR3 employed the HTBI primer set. In TCRdb, the multiplex PCR reads were re-called with MiXCR into one record per CDR3 protein. The sample carries about 260,000 distinct CDR3 sequences, roughly 20% recorded once. General study findings and limits: From stable hyperthyroidism, ophthalmopathy was separated by a 13 V-J model.

Ophthalmopathy patients all had a Clinical Activity Score of at least 3, a NOSPECS grade of at least 4 and disease under 3 months old. The CDR3 totals 15 residues. V was shortened by 4 bases and J by 5 bases, with 18 bases between the two germline ends. In germline, CDR1 is SGHRS, CDR2 YFSETQ. The rearrangement uses TRBV5-1 and TRBJ2-5, with D possibly being TRBD1 (6 bases). The sample taken for sequencing was blood. The sequence derives from a man in his thirties or forties with Graves' ophthalmopathy. The CDR3 here is CASSPTGGQGETQYF. DNA for the CDR3: TGCGCCAGCAGCCCTACGGGCGGCCAGGGGGAGACCCAGTACTTC.